One sample yielded the 27 T cell receptor beta chains listed below, sequenced in a study of T cell responses to AZD1222 COVID-19 vaccine. TCRdb's table, derived via immunoSEQ multiplex PCR, lists solely in-frame clones and lacks some. Here the sample spans over 130,000 clones, 92% being singletons. The material sequenced was peripheral blood, taken 28 days after the second AZD1222 dose. Every receptor here comes from an adult who received the AZD1222 COVID-19 vaccine.

The chain employs TRBV11-3 and TRBJ2-5; 7 nucleotides match TRBD1. V lost 5 bases, J lost 1 base, and 4 bases stayed unmatched. This CDR3 comprises 14 residues. Germline values: CDR1 SGHNT, CDR2 YENEEA. CDR3 DNA sequence: TGTGCCAGCAGCACCGGGACAGCCCAAGAGACCCAGTACTTC. It encodes CASSTGTAQETQYF.

The chain couples TRBV18 to TRBJ2-7; TRBD1 aligns across 9 bases. Germline V CDR1 and CDR2: KGHSH, LQKENI. Trimming removed 2 bases from V and 2 bases from J; junction bases left unmatched: 7. CDR3 length: 16 residues. Written as DNA, the CDR3 is TGTGCCAGCTCACCATCCTCGGGACAGGGACCCTACGAGCAGTACTTC. It is translated as CASSPSSGQGPYEQYF.

The gene calls are TRBV30 and TRBJ1-5, with TRBD1 identical over 10 bases. V shed 4 bases and J 6 bases; nucleotides not matched to a gene: 3. The CDR3 loop spans 13 amino acids. Germline loops: CDR1 GTSNPN, CDR2 SVGIG (reference sequence). The CDR3, as DNA: TGTGCCTGGAAGGGACAGGGGTTTCAGCCCCAGCATTTT. Translated, it gives CAWKGQGFQPQHF. The full variable domain, in which reference TRBV30 and TRBJ1-5 provide the parts outside the CDR3, is SQTIHQWPATLVQPVGSPLSLECTVEGTSNPNLYWYRQAAGRGLQLLFYSVGIGQISSEVPQNLSASRPQDRQFILSSKKLLLSDSGFYLCAWKGQGFQPQHFGDGTRLSIL.

The chain carries TRBV2 and TRBJ1-5; 10 bases are a match to TRBD1. The germline V gene encodes CDR1 SNHLY and CDR2 FYNNEI. The CDR3 is 15 amino acids. J gave up 1 base and V 6 bases, and 3 bases lay outside the gene matches. The DNA of the CDR3 is TGTGCCAGCAGGGCGGACAGGGGGAGCAATCAGCCCCAGCATTTT. Translation gives CASRADRGSNQPQHF.

The chain couples TRBV7-6 to TRBJ2-3, with D possibly being TRBD1 (6 bases). The V end lost 3 bases, the J end lost 11 bases, and 9 bases lay between the germline ends. Germline V gene lookup returns CDR1 SGHVS and CDR2 FNYEAQ. The CDR3 loop spans 11 amino acids. CDR3 nucleotides: TGTGCCAGCAGCTTTCAGGGGTGGCAGTATTTT. Translation: CASSFQGWQYF.

This chain uses TRBV7-9 with TRBJ2-5, with 8 bases fitting TRBD2. The J segment lost 3 bases and the V segment lost 6 bases, leaving 3 bases of the junction unmatched. Looked up from germline, CDR1 is SEHNR and CDR2 is FQNEAQ (reference sequence). The CDR3 extends over 13 amino acids. CDR3 sequence: CASRDGREETQYF. CDR3 in DNA: TGTGCCAGCAGGGACGGGAGGGAAGAGACCCAGTACTTC.

CDR3 nucleotides: TGCAGCGTTGAACTGGGCGCCTACGAGCAGTACTTC. Residues: CSVELGAYEQYF. The chain links TRBV29-1 to TRBJ2-7; D not certain. In germline, CDR1 is SQVTM, CDR2 ANQGSEA. The CDR3 is 12 amino acids. The V end was cut by 2 bases, the J end by 2 bases, with 7 bases between.

This chain uses TRBV11-3 with TRBJ1-1; D unresolved. The CDR3 spans 13 residues. V lost 5 bases and J lost 5, with 12 bases in between. CDR1 and CDR2 (germline): SGHNT, YENEEA. CDR3 sequence: CASSPTGGTEAFF. For the CDR3, the DNA is TGTGCCAGCAGCCCCACGGGAGGAACTGAAGCTTTCTTT.

The chain couples TRBV6-4 to TRBJ1-2, with D perhaps matching TRBD1 (5 bases). This CDR3 has 15 amino acids. V lost 6 bases and J lost 2, with 16 bases in between. The germline gives CDR1 MRHNA, CDR2 SNTAGT. Here the CDR3 DNA reads TGTGCCAGCAGCGAAACAATCGGGGGGAACTATGGCTACACCTTC. Residues: CASSETIGGNYGYTF.

This clone was observed a few times. The V call is TRBV10-1, the J call TRBJ2-1; 7 bases agree with TRBD2. The CDR3 spans 15 residues. Germline lookup yields CDR1 WNHNN and CDR2 SYGVQD (reference sequence). V was clipped by 10 bases and J by 8 bases; unmatched bases: 17. The CDR3 DNA follows: TGCGCCACTGGAGGGGCTAGCGGAGGGCGGGATGAGCAGTTCTTC. Protein product: CATGGASGGRDEQFF.

The V call is TRBV28, the J call TRBJ1-1; D possibly corresponds to TRBD1 (6 bases). Trimming left V 3 bases short and J 3 bases short, with 11 bases between. Germline V lookup: CDR1 MDHEN, CDR2 SYDVKM. The length of the CDR3 is 14 residues. The CDR3: CASSLRGAYTEAFF. The CDR3 region has the DNA TGTGCCAGCAGTTTGCGGGGGGCATACACTGAAGCTTTCTTT.

The rearrangement links TRBV7-8 to TRBJ2-3, with 9 positions matching TRBD2. This CDR3 spans 13 amino acids. J lost 1 base, V lost 10 bases, and 3 bases had no gene match. Looked up from germline, CDR1 is SGHVS and CDR2 is FQNEAQ. This chain's CDR3 is CATRLAGTDTQYF. The CDR3 nucleotides read TGTGCCACCCGACTAGCGGGCACAGATACGCAGTATTTT.

The chain recombines TRBV7-9 with TRBJ1-1; 8 nucleotides line up with TRBD1. The germline CDR1 and CDR2 sequences are SEHNR and FQNEAQ (reference sequence). J was trimmed by 6 bases and V by 5 bases; bases with no gene match: 8. The CDR3 is 14 residues long. As DNA, the CDR3 is TGTGCCAGCAGCGTTCAGGGGGCCTTGGCTGAAGCTTTCTTT. Protein sequence: CASSVQGALAEAFF.

This clone was detected only once. V is TRBV28 and J is TRBJ2-2, with TRBD2 matching 13 bases. The CDR3 spans 15 residues. The trim removed 6 bases at V and 7 bases at J, leaving 5 bases unmatched. Germline CDR1 and CDR2: MDHEN and SYDVKM. The CDR3 coding sequence is TGTGCCAGCAGCCTGGGACTAGCGGGACTCGGGGAGCTGTTTTTT. Its protein product is CASSLGLAGLGELFF. Using reference TRBV28 and TRBJ2-2 for the parts outside the CDR3, the full variable domain is DVKVTQSSRYLVKRTGEKVFLECVQDMDHENMFWYRQDPGLGLRLIYFSYDVKMKEKGDIPEGYSVSREKKERFSLILESASTNQTSMYLCASSLGLAGLGELFFGEGSRLTVL.

CDR3 region: CASTGVSNQPQHF. The CDR3 DNA reads TGTGCCAGTACAGGGGTTAGCAATCAGCCCCAGCATTTT. The V call is TRBV19, the J call TRBJ1-5; tentative D call: TRBD1 (6 bases). The germline V gene has CDR1 LNHDA and CDR2 SQIVND (reference sequence). Trimming pared 7 bases from V and 0 bases from J, leaving 7 bases between. This CDR3 contains 13 residues.

The CDR3 loop is CASSTGIAGDSTDTQYF. The CDR3 nucleotides read TGTGCCAGCAGCACAGGTATAGCGGGAGATAGCACAGATACGCAGTATTTT. This chain connects TRBV9 to TRBJ2-3; the match to TRBD2 covers 9 bases. There are 17 residues in the CDR3. The germline V gene has CDR1 SGDLS and CDR2 YYNGEE. With V trimmed by 4 bases and J by 0 bases, 9 bases remained unmatched.

The sample holds one count of this clone. The chain uses TRBV28 and TRBJ2-2; TRBD1 matches 7 bases. V was clipped by 7 bases and J by 3 bases; unmatched bases: 2. The CDR3 runs to 13 residues. Germline CDR1 reads MDHEN; CDR2 reads SYDVKM. The CDR3 loop reads CASTDRDTGELFF. The CDR3 nucleotides are TGTGCCAGCACCGACAGGGACACCGGGGAGCTGTTTTTT. The whole variable domain, filled in from reference TRBV28 and TRBJ2-2, reads DVKVTQSSRYLVKRTGEKVFLECVQDMDHENMFWYRQDPGLGLRLIYFSYDVKMKEKGDIPEGYSVSREKKERFSLILESASTNQTSMYLCASTDRDTGELFFGEGSRLTVL.

The rearrangement joins TRBV6-5 to TRBJ2-1; 12 positions match TRBD2. The germline V gene has CDR1 MNHEY and CDR2 SVGAGI. CDR3 size: 15 residues. J was trimmed by 2 bases and V by 6 bases; bases with no gene match: 2. In DNA form, the CDR3 reads TGTGCCAGCAGCAGGACTAGCGGGACCTACAATGAGCAGTTCTTC. Amino acids: CASSRTSGTYNEQFF.

The chain employs TRBV15 and TRBJ2-7; the D gene is possibly TRBD1 (6 bases). The ends were cut back, 0 bases at V and 11 bases at J, with 11 bases in the middle. Per the germline V gene, CDR1 is LNHNV and CDR2 is YYDKDF (reference sequence). The CDR3 runs to 12 residues. The CDR3 coding sequence is TGTGCCACCAGCAGAGATGATGGGGGCAAGTACTTC. This codes for CATSRDDGGKYF.

This clone has only one observation. The chain links TRBV11-2 to TRBJ2-1; a possible D gene is TRBD1 (6 bases). Trimming stripped 5 bases from V and 6 bases from J, with 11 bases between. The CDR3 is 13 amino acids. Looked up from germline, CDR1 is SGHAT and CDR2 is FQNNGV. CDR3 in amino acids: CASSLAGANEQFF. The CDR3 nucleotides are TGTGCCAGCAGCCTCGCAGGGGCCAATGAGCAGTTCTTC.

This rearrangement joins TRBV30 to TRBJ2-7; 15 nucleotides match TRBD2. This CDR3 is built from 15 residues. J lost 6 bases, V lost 2 bases, and 5 bases had no gene match. Per germline, CDR1 GTSNPN and CDR2 SVGIG (reference sequence). This chain's CDR3 is CAWSLRTSGRVEQYF. CDR3 bases: TGTGCCTGGAGTCTTCGGACTAGCGGGAGGGTCGAGCAGTACTTC.

The rearrangement links TRBV3-1 (or the pseudogene TRBV3-2) to TRBJ1-2; tentative D call: TRBD1 (5 bases). Between the trimmed V and J ends, which lost 0 bases and 1 base, there was a span of 15 bases. CDR3 length: 17 amino acids. The germline V gene has CDR1 LGHDT and CDR2 YNNKEL (reference sequence). The CDR3 DNA sequence: TGTGCCAGCAGCCAAGATGGGCAGGCGGGGCTTAACTATGGCTACACCTTC. The encoded protein is CASSQDGQAGLNYGYTF.

CDR3 nucleotide sequence: TGCGCCAGCAGCTTTGGCCAGGGTCGGTATGGCTACACCTTC. Amino acids: CASSFGQGRYGYTF. This chain uses TRBV5-1 with TRBJ1-2, with D tentatively TRBD1 (5 bases). The CDR3 is made up of 14 amino acids. V lost 2 bases to trimming and J lost 5 bases, with 13 bases between them. In germline, CDR1 is SGHRS, CDR2 YFSETQ. The full variable domain, its missing parts supplied by reference TRBV5-1 and TRBJ1-2, is KAGVTQTPRYLIKTRGQQVTLSCSPISGHRSVSWYQQTPGQGLQFLFEYFSETQRNKGNFPGRFSGRQFSNSRSEMNVSTLELGDSALYLCASSFGQGRYGYTFGSGTRLTVV.

The V call is TRBV6-1, the J call TRBJ2-7; either TRBD1 or TRBD2 may fit D (6 bases each). This CDR3 spans 16 amino acids. V gave up 0 bases and J gave up 4 bases, with 16 bases separating them. CDR1 is MNHNS, CDR2 SASEGT, per germline. CDR3 in amino acids: CASSEAGHAGHYEQYF. CDR3 nucleotides: TGTGCCAGCAGTGAAGCGGGGCATGCGGGACATTACGAGCAGTACTTC.

This clone was seen just once. The chain links TRBV24-1 to TRBJ1-5; D ambiguous. The CDR3 loop spans 16 amino acids. CDR1 and CDR2 from the germline V gene are KGHDR and SFDVKD. Trimming stripped 3 bases from V and 0 bases from J, with 11 bases between. The CDR3 sequence: CATSDGQRSSNQPQHF. In DNA, the CDR3 is TGTGCCACCAGTGATGGGCAGCGATCTAGCAATCAGCCCCAGCATTTT.

A single count supports this clone. One end of the junction is discordant with germline, which a read error may explain. The chain employs TRBV13 and TRBJ2-1; 8 bases are shared with TRBD1. Germline CDR1 reads PRHDT; CDR2 reads FYEKMQ (reference sequence). This CDR3 is 13 amino acids long. In nucleotides, the CDR3 is TGTGCCAGCAGCGCTTTCCGGGACAGGCCCCCCCTCTTC. Protein product: CASSAFRDRPPLF.

The chain uses TRBV20-1 and TRBJ1-5; D gene uncertain. Trimming cost V 3 bases and J 5 bases, with 11 bases left between them. The CDR3 runs to 13 residues. Germline V gene data show CDR1 as DFQATT and CDR2 as SNEGSKA (reference sequence). The CDR3 DNA follows: TGCAGTGCTAGTGGGCAGGAGGATCAGCCCCAGCATTTT. It codes for CSASGQEDQPQHF.